This T cell receptor beta chain appears in the sequencing data of a study of a mutant IDH1 vaccine in newly diagnosed glioma. Study overall: Radiotherapy, temozolomide, or both had been given previously, and both were given to most.

Study findings and constraints: Evidence of vaccine-induced immune responses was documented in less than 95% of patients. Among top peripheral T cell clonotypes, changes seemed unrelated to pseudoprogression.

V was clipped by 1 base and J by 0 bases, with 11 bases between them. The CDR3 is made up of 16 amino acids. The germline CDR1 and CDR2 sequences are SGHAT and FQNNGV. TCRdb keeps only in-frame clones here, not all; method: immunoSEQ multiplex PCR. Of 15,000 to 20,000 clones in the sample, more than 65% were seen once. Concerning this clone: The antigen remains undetermined.

As to time point: baseline, week 1 (first vaccination visit). Stated treatment: pre-vaccination baseline after standard-of-care therapy. Donor diagnoses consisted of new WHO grade 3 or 4 IDH1-mutant, ATRX-lost astrocytomas. The chain is built from TRBV11-2 and TRBJ2-3, with a tentative D call TRBD2 (6 bases). The source was PBMCs, collected from a glioma patient treated with radiotherapy, temozolomide or both. The receptor comes from a middle-aged man with glioma. CDR3 sequence (DNA): TGTGCCAGCAGCTTAGTCGGGACTTCAAGCACAGATACGCAGTATTTT. It is translated as CASSLVGTSSTDTQYF.